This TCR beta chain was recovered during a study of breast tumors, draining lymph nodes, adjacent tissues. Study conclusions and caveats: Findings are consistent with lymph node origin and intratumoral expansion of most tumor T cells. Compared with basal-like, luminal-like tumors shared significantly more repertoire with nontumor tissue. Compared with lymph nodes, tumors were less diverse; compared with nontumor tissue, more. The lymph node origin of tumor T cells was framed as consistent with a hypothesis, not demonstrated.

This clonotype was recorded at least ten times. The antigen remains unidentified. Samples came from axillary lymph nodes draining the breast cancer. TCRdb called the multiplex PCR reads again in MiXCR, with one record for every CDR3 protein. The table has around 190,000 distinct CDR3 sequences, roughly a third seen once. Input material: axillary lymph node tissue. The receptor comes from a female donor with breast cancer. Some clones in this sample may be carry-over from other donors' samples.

CDR3 residues: CASSATSSVYNEQFF. Here the CDR3 DNA reads TGTGCCAGCAGCGCTACTAGCTCGGTTTACAATGAGCAGTTCTTC. This chain connects TRBV7-9 to TRBJ2-1; D might be TRBD2 (6 bases). Trimming took off 5 bases at V and 4 bases at J, with 15 bases between the two ends. Germline assignment: CDR1 SEHNR and CDR2 FQNEAQ (reference sequence). CDR3 size: 15 residues.